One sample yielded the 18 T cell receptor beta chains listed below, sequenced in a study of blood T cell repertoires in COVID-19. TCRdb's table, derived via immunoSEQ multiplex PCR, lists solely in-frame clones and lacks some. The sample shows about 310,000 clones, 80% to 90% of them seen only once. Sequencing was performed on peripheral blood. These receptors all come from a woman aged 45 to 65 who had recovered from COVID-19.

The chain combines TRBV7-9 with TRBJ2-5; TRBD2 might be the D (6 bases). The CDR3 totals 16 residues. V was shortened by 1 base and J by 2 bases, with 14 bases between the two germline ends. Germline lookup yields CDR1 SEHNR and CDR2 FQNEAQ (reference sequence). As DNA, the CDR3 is TGTGCCAGCAGCTTAGTCGTGGGCAGCGGGCAAGAGACCCAGTACTTC. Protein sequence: CASSLVVGSGQETQYF.

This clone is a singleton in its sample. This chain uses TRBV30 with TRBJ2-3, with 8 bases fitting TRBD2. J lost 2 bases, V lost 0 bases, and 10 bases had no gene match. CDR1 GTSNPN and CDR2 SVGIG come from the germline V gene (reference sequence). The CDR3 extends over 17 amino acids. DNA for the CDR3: TGTGCCTGGAGTGTACAGGCGGGAGGATTTTACACAGATACGCAGTATTTT. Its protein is CAWSVQAGGFYTDTQYF.

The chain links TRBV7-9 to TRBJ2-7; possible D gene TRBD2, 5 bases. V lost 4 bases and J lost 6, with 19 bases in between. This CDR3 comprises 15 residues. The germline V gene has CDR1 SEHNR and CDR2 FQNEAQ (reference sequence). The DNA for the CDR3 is TGTGCCAGCAGCTCCGCAAACCAAAAGGAGGCCGAGCAGTACTTC. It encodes CASSSANQKEAEQYF.

CDR3 nucleotides: TGTGCCAGCAGTTACGAGGGCAGCTTAAGGCATTTT. It translates to CASSYEGSLRHF. This chain links TRBV6-5 with TRBJ1-5, with unresolved D. CDR3 length equals 12 residues. Germline V gene sequence: CDR1 MNHEY, CDR2 SVGAGI. Between the trimmed V and J ends, which lost 2 bases and 15 bases, there was a span of 14 bases.

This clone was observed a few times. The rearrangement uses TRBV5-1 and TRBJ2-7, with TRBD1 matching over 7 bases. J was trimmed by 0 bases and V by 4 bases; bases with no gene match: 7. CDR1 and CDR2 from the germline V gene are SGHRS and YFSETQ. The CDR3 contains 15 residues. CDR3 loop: CASSRDSRSSYEQYF. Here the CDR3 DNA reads TGCGCCAGCAGCAGGGACAGCCGTAGCTCCTACGAGCAGTACTTC.

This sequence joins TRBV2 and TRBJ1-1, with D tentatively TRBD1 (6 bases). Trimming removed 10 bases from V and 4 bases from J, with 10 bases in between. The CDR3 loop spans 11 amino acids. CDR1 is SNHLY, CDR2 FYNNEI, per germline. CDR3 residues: CATGGITEAFF. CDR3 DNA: TGTGCCACGGGGGGCATCACTGAAGCTTTCTTT.

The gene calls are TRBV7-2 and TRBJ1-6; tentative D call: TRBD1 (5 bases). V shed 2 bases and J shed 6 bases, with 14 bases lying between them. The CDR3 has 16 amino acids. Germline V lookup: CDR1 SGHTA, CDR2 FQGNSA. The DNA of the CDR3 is TGTGCCAGCAGCTTATTCGCGACAGATACTAATTCACCCCTCCACTTT. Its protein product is CASSLFATDTNSPLHF.

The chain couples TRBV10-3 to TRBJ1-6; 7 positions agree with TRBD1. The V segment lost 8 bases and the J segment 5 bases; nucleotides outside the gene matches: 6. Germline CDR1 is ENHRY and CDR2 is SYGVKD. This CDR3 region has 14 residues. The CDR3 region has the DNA TGTGCCATCCGAAAAGACAGGGATAATTCACCCCTCCACTTT. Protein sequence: CAIRKDRDNSPLHF.

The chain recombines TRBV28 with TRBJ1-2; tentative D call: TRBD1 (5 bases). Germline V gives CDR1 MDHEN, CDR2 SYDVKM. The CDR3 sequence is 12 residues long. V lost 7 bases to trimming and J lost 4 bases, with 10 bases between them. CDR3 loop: CASNAGSYGYTF. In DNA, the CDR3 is TGTGCCAGCAACGCAGGGTCCTATGGCTACACCTTC.

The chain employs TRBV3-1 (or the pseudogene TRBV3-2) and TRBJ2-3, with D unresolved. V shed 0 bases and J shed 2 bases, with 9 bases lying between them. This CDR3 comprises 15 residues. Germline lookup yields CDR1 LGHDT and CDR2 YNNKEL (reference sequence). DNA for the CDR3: TGTGCCAGCAGCCAAGACCCGGTCTACACAGATACGCAGTATTTT. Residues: CASSQDPVYTDTQYF.

This CDR3 is CAWSVVWDRGNSPLHF. The CDR3 DNA reads as TGTGCCTGGAGTGTAGTTTGGGACAGGGGGAATTCACCCCTCCACTTT. This chain uses TRBV30 with TRBJ1-6; 11 bases agree with TRBD1. J gave up 7 bases and V 0 bases, and 5 bases lay outside the gene matches. The CDR3 consists of 16 residues. The germline gives CDR1 GTSNPN, CDR2 SVGIG (reference sequence).

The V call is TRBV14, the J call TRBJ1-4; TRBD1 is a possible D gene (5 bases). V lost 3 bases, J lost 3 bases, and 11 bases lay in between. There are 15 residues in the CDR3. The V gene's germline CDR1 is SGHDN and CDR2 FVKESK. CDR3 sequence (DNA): TGTGCCAGCAGCCAGGAGGGACGGGCTAATGAAAAACTGTTTTTT. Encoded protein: CASSQEGRANEKLFF.

The CDR3 nucleotides read TGTGCCAGCAGACCCCAGGGGCAAATCGCTGAAGCTTTCTTT. It encodes CASRPQGQIAEAFF. The J gene is TRBJ1-1, the V gene TRBV6-6; D perhaps matches TRBD1 (6 bases). The CDR3 has 14 residues. The germline V and J ends were trimmed by 6 bases and 6 bases, with 17 bases remaining between them. CDR1 MNHNY and CDR2 SVGAGI come from the germline V gene (reference sequence).

This CDR3 is CASSLAGLVEYTQYF. CDR3 nucleotides: TGTGCCAGCAGCTTGGCGGGACTCGTCGAATATACGCAGTATTTT. This sequence joins TRBV5-4 and TRBJ2-3, with D possibly being TRBD2 (6 bases). CDR1 is SGHNT and CDR2 is YYREEE in the germline V gene (reference sequence). The CDR3 sequence is 15 residues long. The ends were cut back, 0 bases at V and 7 bases at J, with 15 bases in the middle. Drawing the rest from reference TRBV5-4 and TRBJ2-3, the complete variable domain is ETGVTQSPTHLIKTRGQQVTLRCSSQSGHNTVSWYQQALGQGPQFIFQYYREEENGRGNFPPRFSGLQFPNYSSELNVNALELDDSALYLCASSLAGLVEYTQYFGPGTRLTVL.

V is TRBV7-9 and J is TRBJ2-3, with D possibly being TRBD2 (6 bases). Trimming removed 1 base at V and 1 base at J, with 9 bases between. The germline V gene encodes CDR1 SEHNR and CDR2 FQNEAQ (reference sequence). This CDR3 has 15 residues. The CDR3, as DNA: TGTGCCAGCAGCTTAGTGGCTAGCGGCACAGATACGCAGTATTTT. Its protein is CASSLVASGTDTQYF.

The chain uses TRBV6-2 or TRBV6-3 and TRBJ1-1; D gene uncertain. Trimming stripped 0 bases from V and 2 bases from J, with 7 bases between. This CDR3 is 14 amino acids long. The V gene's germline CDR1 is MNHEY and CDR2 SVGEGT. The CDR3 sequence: CASSYSGVNTEAFF. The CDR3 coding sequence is TGTGCCAGCAGTTACTCGGGAGTTAACACTGAAGCTTTCTTT.

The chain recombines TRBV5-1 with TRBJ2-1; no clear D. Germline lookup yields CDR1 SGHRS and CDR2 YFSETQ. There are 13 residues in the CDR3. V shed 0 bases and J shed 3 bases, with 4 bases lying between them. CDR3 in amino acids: CASSLDYYNEQFF. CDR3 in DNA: TGCGCCAGCAGCTTGGATTACTACAATGAGCAGTTCTTC.

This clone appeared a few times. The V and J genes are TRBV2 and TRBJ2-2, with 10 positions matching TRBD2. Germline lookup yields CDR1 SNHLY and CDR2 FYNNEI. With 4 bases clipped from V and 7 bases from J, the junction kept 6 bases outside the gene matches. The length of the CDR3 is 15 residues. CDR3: CASSVRSGGNGELFF. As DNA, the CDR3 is TGTGCCAGCAGTGTTCGTAGCGGGGGGAACGGGGAGCTGTTTTTT.